This TCR beta chain is drawn from a study of T-cell reconstitution after alpha-beta-depleted transplantation in children. During its preparation, the TCRbeta library received unique molecular identifiers. Each CDR3 protein is one row after TCRdb ran MiXCR on the PCR reads. Among just over 950,000 distinct CDR3 sequences, 25% to 35% were seen once, and the ten largest hold approximately 30%. Looked up from germline, CDR1 is SQVTM and CDR2 is ANQGSEA. This CDR3 spans 14 amino acids. Trimming took off 4 bases at V and 0 bases at J, with 10 bases between the two ends. The receptor comes from a boy under two years old who had a stem cell transplant for SCID, so the T cells may come from the graft donor. This material consisted of PBMCs, mostly from graft donor cells, taken 360 days after TCRalphabeta/CD19-depleted stem cell transplant. The V call is TRBV29-1, the J call TRBJ1-3; unclear D gene. The CDR3 sequence: CSVGSQNSGNTIYF. CDR3 nucleotide sequence: TGCAGCGTTGGATCCCAGAACTCTGGAAACACCATATATTTT.